Listed below are T cell receptor beta chains from one sample, sequenced in a study of blood T cell repertoires in COVID-19. Sequencing used immunoSEQ multiplex PCR; TCRdb keeps in-frame clones, though not all of them. The sample consists of about 120,000 clones, around 90% of them appearing once. Specimen: peripheral blood. The receptors shown here come from a human donor in a cohort sampled during active COVID-19. Each CDR3 is given with its conserved first and last residue. The D gene is left open where the match is weak. Size values are once, few and many counts, or a class for expanded clones, and some rows have none.

CDR3 length | clone size | D gene | J gene | V gene | CDR3 protein | CDR3 DNA
14 | . | . | TRBJ1-2 | TRBV5-5 | CASSLSSTTRGYTF | TGTGCCAGCAGCCTCTCTTCTACGACCAGGGGCTACACCTTC
13 | . | . | TRBJ1-1 | TRBV4-1 | CASSQTLGDAAFF | TGCGCCAGCAGCCAAACCCTGGGAGATGCAGCTTTCTTT
11 | once | . | TRBJ1-3 | TRBV28 | CATGPGNTIYF | TGTGCCACTGGGCCAGGAAACACCATATATTTT
12 | . | . | TRBJ2-5 | TRBV2 | CASSRPGETQYF | TGTGCCAGCAGTCGACCCGGGGAGACCCAGTACTTC
16 | . | . | TRBJ2-5 | TRBV4-1 | CASSLLMGPGEETQYF | TGCGCCAGCAGCCTCTTGATGGGCCCGGGAGAAGAGACCCAGTACTTC
13 | . | TRBD1 | TRBJ1-2 | TRBV28 | CASIETGNYGYTF | TGTGCCAGCATTGAGACAGGGAACTATGGCTACACCTTC
14 | . | . | TRBJ1-4 | TRBV3-1/TRBV3-2 | CASSIRAANEKLFF | TGTGCCAGCAGCATCAGGGCGGCTAATGAAAAACTGTTTTTT
14 | . | . | TRBJ1-5 | TRBV6-1 | CASSEATGNQPQHF | TGTGCCAGCAGTGAAGCTACAGGGAATCAGCCCCAGCATTTT
15 | once | . | TRBJ2-7 | TRBV25-1 | CASSDSGLSSYEQYF | TGTGCCAGCAGTGACAGCGGTCTCAGCTCCTACGAGCAGTACTTC
15 | . | . | TRBJ1-4 | TRBV19 | CASSIGLPGGEKLFF | TGTGCCAGTAGTATAGGTCTACCTGGAGGTGAAAAACTGTTTTTT
14 | . | TRBD2 | TRBJ2-7 | TRBV28 | CASSLIGGRNEQYF | TGTGCCAGCAGTTTAATCGGGGGGAGGAACGAGCAGTACTTC
12 | . | . | TRBJ1-5 | TRBV7-2 | CASSPFNQPQHF | TGTGCCAGCAGCCCGTTTAATCAGCCCCAGCATTTT
14 | . | . | TRBJ1-6 | TRBV25-1 | CASTPRDFNSPLHF | TGTGCCAGCACCCCGCGGGACTTTAATTCACCCCTCCACTTT